Listed below are T cell receptor beta chains from one sample, sequenced in a study of blood T cell repertoires in COVID-19. Produced via immunoSEQ multiplex PCR; TCRdb's table is partial and in-frame only. The data hold about 390,000 clones, with about 87% observed a single time. The specimen sequenced was PBMCs or T cells enriched from blood (not recorded which). These receptors were taken from a woman in her forties or fifties who had recovered from COVID-19. Both conserved end residues are part of each CDR3. Fields, in order: D gene, V gene, J gene, clone size, CDR3 DNA, CDR3 protein. A D gene is named only where the DNA matches it firmly. Clone size is not always given. Where it is, it says once, few, many or a class for expanded clones.

-,TRBV7-9,TRBJ1-1,-,TGTGCCACAGACAGCGATCTAAACACTGAAGCTTTCTTT,CATDSDLNTEAFF
TRBD2,TRBV5-3,TRBJ2-7,-,TGTGCCAGAGGTCACCGGCTAGCGGGGGTCGCCAGAGAGTTC,CARGHRLAGVAREF
-,TRBV3-1/TRBV3-2,TRBJ1-2,-,TGTGCCAGCAGTCTTCATCGGGGAGGAAGGGGCTACACCTTC,CASSLHRGGRGYTF
TRBD1,TRBV5-8,TRBJ1-5,-,TGTGCCAAAGGGCCGGGGACAGGGGACAATCAGCCCCAGCATTTT,CAKGPGTGDNQPQHF
-,TRBV5-6,TRBJ1-1,-,TGTGCCAGCAGCTTGGTCGGGGGTTTGGGGAACACTGAAGCTTTCTTT,CASSLVGGLGNTEAFF
TRBD1,TRBV27,TRBJ1-6,few,TGTGCCAGCAGTGGGACAGTCGGGATGGGTAATTCACCCCTCCACTTT,CASSGTVGMGNSPLHF
TRBD1,TRBV30,TRBJ1-3,-,TGTGCCTGGAGCAGGACGGGGGACAGGGTCTTCGGAAACACCATATATTTT,CAWSRTGDRVFGNTIYF
-,TRBV18,TRBJ1-5,-,TGTGCCAGCTCGCCAATGGGGGGACAGCCCCAGCATTTT,CASSPMGGQPQHF
TRBD2,TRBV4-2,TRBJ2-7,-,TGTGCCAGCAGCCAAGAGGGGGGACTAGCTTTTGAGCAGTACTTC,CASSQEGGLAFEQYF
TRBD1,TRBV6-1,TRBJ1-1,-,TGTGCCAGCAGTGAGCGCCAGGGGGCCAATGCTTTCTTT,CASSERQGANAFF
TRBD2,TRBV28,TRBJ2-7,-,TGTGCCAGCAGTTTCCCCGGGGGGTCCTCCTACGAGCAGTACTTC,CASSFPGGSSYEQYF
-,TRBV4-3,TRBJ1-4,-,TGCGCCAGCAGCCAAGATCTCGGGGGTCCAACTAATGAAAAACTGTTTTTT,CASSQDLGGPTNEKLFF
-,TRBV2,TRBJ1-5,once,TGTGCCAGCAGGCGTGAGGAGAATCAGCCCCAGCATTTT,CASRREENQPQHF
TRBD2,TRBV28,TRBJ2-3,-,TGTGCCACTGGGGGGGGGTTCGCAGATACGCAGTATTTT,CATGGGFADTQYF
-,TRBV15,TRBJ2-3,-,TGTGCCACCAGCAGAGATCGTGGGGGCTCAGATACGCAGTATTTT,CATSRDRGGSDTQYF
-,TRBV28,TRBJ1-1,-,TGTGCCAGCAACTTAGAGGGTTTGAACACTGAAGCTTTCTTT,CASNLEGLNTEAFF
-,TRBV19,TRBJ2-3,-,TGTGCCAGTAGTAGTCTCAAGGGAGACACGCAGTATTTT,CASSSLKGDTQYF
-,TRBV27,TRBJ2-3,once,TGTGCCAGCAGCAGCGGGACACGAATTACAGATACGCAGTATTTT,CASSSGTRITDTQYF
TRBD1,TRBV19,TRBJ1-1,-,TGTGCCAGTAGAAACTCCGCGACAGGGACCCAAGGGGACACTGAAGCTTTCTTT,CASRNSATGTQGDTEAFF
TRBD2,TRBV27,TRBJ2-5,-,TGTGCCAGCAGTGGGGACGCGCGGGGGGTTCAAGAGACCCAGTACTTC,CASSGDARGVQETQYF
TRBD2,TRBV6-4,TRBJ2-2,-,TGTGCCAGCAGGGAGCGGGGGGACACCGGGGAGCTGTTTTTT,CASRERGDTGELFF
-,TRBV29-1,TRBJ2-7,once,TGCAGCGTCGCCCTCACTATCCTAGCCTACGAGCAGTACTTC,CSVALTILAYEQYF
-,TRBV11-3,TRBJ1-1,-,TGTGCCAGCAGCCCGGGTCTGAGTAACACTGAAGCTTTCTTT,CASSPGLSNTEAFF